Reported below is one T cell receptor (beta chain). Its antigen is still unknown. No much larger clonotype is one base removed from it; base qualities were not supplied. This entry is derived from a study of blood T cell repertoires in COVID-19 (dated by TCRdb to 2018 to 2021). Background for the entire study: Samples from collaborators originated in the United States, Italy and Spain and spanned both the acute and convalescent phases of COVID-19. Samples came from the ongoing ImmuneRACE study (first 160 participants) plus 1,254 subjects from 6 global collaborators. Where available, HLA class I and class II types were obtained from metadata supplied by the sample provider rather than from assay-based typing. A de-identified subject ID, COVID-19 status, age in years and sex were almost always included in the sample metadata. The repertoires were made available in a free public database intended to serve as a resource for research on the immune response to SARS-CoV-2. Deeply sampled blood TCRbeta repertoires from subjects exposed to, actively infected with, or recovered from COVID-19 were included in the dataset. The material from the prospective study consisted of cDNA or gDNA derived from T cells, B-cell-depleted T cells, or PBMCs. Here is what the overall study found, with its caveats: The amount of clinical and demographic metadata varied by source and participant and was provided uncurated.

TCRbeta CDR3 regions were amplified from genomic DNA using the immunoSEQ Assay, a bias-controlled multiplex PCR. On the authors' methods: The number of nucleated cells in each sample was estimated from the amplification of reference gene primers within the assay. To quantify the absolute abundance of each unique TCRbeta CDR3 rearrangement, sequence reads were collapsed and filtered. For each sample, productive Simpson clonality was calculated by taking the square root of Simpson's diversity index across productive rearrangements. TCRdb mirrors the immuneACCESS table, restricted to in-frame sequences. Some clones are absent from its copies; in checked studies, under half trace to an unresolved V gene, and the reason for the others is unknown. The DNA was the basis for D and trimming; V, J and clone size are from that table. For this sample the table gives about 230,000 clones, of which roughly 83% were detected only once. The ten largest clones represent 2% to 3% of the sample.

The collaborating institutions used their own protocols to collect whole blood in K2EDTA tubes. Collaborator samples were shipped for TCRbeta analysis as frozen whole blood, isolated PBMCs, or DNA extracted from either sample type. CDR3 length: 13 amino acids, cysteine to phenylalanine. The CDR3 DNA has 39 bases and is translated from base 1. A distance of 6 bases separates the germline ends of V and J, which lose 0 bases and 3 bases respectively. The germline V gene specifies SGDLS as CDR1 and YYNGEE as CDR2. This receptor was taken from an older woman with active or convalescent COVID-19. Rearrangement joined TRBV9 to TRBJ1-2; a tentative D match to TRBD1 spans 5 bases. Sequenced material: peripheral blood. In nucleotides, the sequence is TGTGCCAGCAGCGTAGTAGGGGACTATGGCTACACCTTC. Its translation reads: CASSVVGDYGYTF.